Here is one T cell receptor beta chain with its context. The antigen is undetermined. The source of the sample is a study of T cells in Graves' hyperthyroidism and ophthalmopathy. Study as a whole: Any treatment followed the collection of peripheral blood at initial diagnosis.

Newly diagnosed hyperthyroidism patients aged 18 to 65 years had disease lasting under 2 months. More than 9.5 ml fresh peripheral blood yielded the PBMCs. RNA transcripts gave rise to amplified TCR beta CDR3 regions. A set of HTBI primers served as the primers for a first-round RT-PCR of the TCR CDR3. TCRdb itself ran the multiplex PCR reads through MiXCR, one entry per CDR3 protein. The repertoire holds 550,000 to 650,000 distinct CDR3 sequences, about 14% seen once, with 5% to 7% in the top ten. Germline V gene lookup returns CDR1 SEHNR and CDR2 FQNEAQ (reference sequence). CDR3 length: 13 amino acids. V shed 1 base and J shed 8 bases, with 11 bases lying between them. Study conclusions and caveats: Blood samples included most of the expanded thyroid clonotypes exceeding 0.001.

This TCR was recovered from a woman in her thirties with Graves' hyperthyroidism that later progressed to Graves' ophthalmopathy. Sequencing input: blood. V is TRBV7-9 and J is TRBJ1-1; perhaps TRBD1 as D (5 bases). CDR3 nucleotide sequence: TGTGCCAGCAGCTTAGGGGACTGGCACGAAGCTTTCTTT. It specifies CASSLGDWHEAFF.